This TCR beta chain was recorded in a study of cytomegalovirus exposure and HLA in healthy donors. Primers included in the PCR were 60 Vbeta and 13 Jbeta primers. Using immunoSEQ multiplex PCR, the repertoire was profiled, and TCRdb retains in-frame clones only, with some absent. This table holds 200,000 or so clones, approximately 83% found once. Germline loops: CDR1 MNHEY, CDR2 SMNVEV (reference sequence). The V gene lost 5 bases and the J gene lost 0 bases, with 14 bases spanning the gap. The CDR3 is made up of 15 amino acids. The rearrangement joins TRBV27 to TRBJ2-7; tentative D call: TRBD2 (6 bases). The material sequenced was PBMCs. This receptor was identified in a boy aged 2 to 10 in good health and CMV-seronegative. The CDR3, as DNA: TGTGCCAGCAGTCCGGAGGGCGGGAACTCCTACGAGCAGTACTTC. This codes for CASSPEGGNSYEQYF.